Listed below are T cell receptor beta chains from one sample, sequenced in a study of CD8 T cells in ankylosing spondylitis. One entry per CDR3 protein results from TCRdb running MiXCR on the 5' RACE reads. The sample lists hundreds of thousands of distinct CDR3 sequences, 20% to 30% seen once, with 0.75% to 0.9% in the top ten. Sequenced sample: blood, either unsorted or a sorted T cell fraction (not recorded which). The receptors were sampled from a male donor with ankylosing spondylitis. Both conserved end residues are part of each CDR3. The D gene is left open where the match is weak. Where a row states a size, it is once, few, many or the class of an expanded clone; other rows omit it.

- | TRBJ1-2 | TRBV29-1 | many | CSVRGTRDGYTF | TGCAGCGTTCGCGGGACACGGGACGGCTACACCTTC
TRBD1 | TRBJ1-2 | TRBV6-1 | - | CASSENTGAFYGYTF | TGTGCCAGCAGTGAAAACACAGGGGCTTTCTATGGCTACACCTTC
- | TRBJ2-3 | TRBV6-2/TRBV6-3 | - | CASSSPLGGMSDTQYF | TGTGCCAGCAGCTCCCCCCTAGGGGGGATGTCGGATACGCAGTATTTT
- | TRBJ2-6 | TRBV24-1 | - | CATSDSSGGANVLTF | TGTGCCACCAGTGATTCTAGTGGCGGGGCCAACGTCCTGACTTTC
- | TRBJ2-2 | TRBV29-1 | - | CSVGDPYTGELFF | TGCAGCGTTGGGGACCCCTACACCGGGGAGCTGTTTTTT
TRBD1 | TRBJ1-3 | TRBV15 | few | CATSREGTGTGNTIYF | TGTGCCACCAGCAGAGAGGGGACAGGGACTGGAAACACCATATATTTT
- | TRBJ1-1 | TRBV6-1 | - | CASSEALRGTGTEAFF | TGTGCCAGCAGTGAAGCGCTTCGGGGGACGGGGACTGAAGCTTTCTTT
- | TRBJ2-3 | TRBV4-2 | - | CASSQSFRDPTDTQYF | TGTGCCAGCAGCCAATCCTTCCGAGACCCCACAGATACGCAGTATTTT
- | TRBJ2-3 | TRBV7-9 | - | CASSFDLLKVLDTQYF | TGTGCCAGCAGCTTTGACCTATTAAAGGTGTTGGATACGCAGTATTTT
TRBD1 | TRBJ2-7 | TRBV7-2 | - | CASSSTTGGYEQYF | TGTGCCAGCAGTTCGACTACAGGGGGCTACGAGCAGTACTTC
- | TRBJ2-1 | TRBV7-2 | - | CASRPSGRVDNEQFF | TGTGCCAGTCGCCCCAGCGGGCGGGTAGACAATGAGCAGTTCTTC
TRBD2 | TRBJ2-3 | TRBV6-5 | - | CASSYGAGGADTQYF | TGTGCCAGCAGTTACGGGGCGGGAGGGGCAGATACGCAGTATTTT
- | TRBJ2-1 | TRBV5-1 | - | CASSLAGLAKSYNEQFF | TGCGCCAGCAGCTTGGCTGGGCTGGCCAAGTCCTACAATGAGCAGTTCTTC
- | TRBJ2-2 | TRBV9 | - | CASSVVSTGELFF | TGTGCCAGCAGCGTAGTGAGTACCGGGGAGCTGTTTTTT
- | TRBJ1-2 | TRBV3-1 | few | CASSQVLGGLGYTF | TGTGCCAGCAGCCAAGTCTTAGGGGGTCTTGGCTACACCTTC
TRBD2 | TRBJ2-3 | TRBV12-3/TRBV12-4 | - | CASSYGGRVATDTQYF | TGTGCCAGCAGTTACGGCGGGAGGGTGGCCACAGATACGCAGTATTTT
- | TRBJ1-1 | TRBV3-1 | - | CASSQTSRGTEAFF | TGTGCCAGCAGCCAGACGAGCCGGGGCACTGAAGCTTTCTTT
- | TRBJ2-1 | TRBV29-1 | - | CSVASALSNEQFF | TGCAGCGTTGCGTCAGCCCTCTCGAATGAGCAGTTCTTC
- | TRBJ1-2 | TRBV20-1 | - | CSATPPGVEFGYTF | TGCAGTGCCACCCCCCCAGGGGTGGAATTCGGCTACACCTTC
TRBD2 | TRBJ2-2 | TRBV5-1 | - | CASSLEASGTGELFF | TGCGCCAGCAGCTTGGAGGCTAGCGGGACCGGGGAGCTGTTTTTT
TRBD1 | TRBJ1-2 | TRBV2 | few | CASTRQGGYGYTF | TGTGCCAGCACCCGACAGGGAGGCTATGGCTACACCTTC
- | TRBJ1-2 | TRBV3-1 | - | CASSQDHGGSYTF | TGTGCCAGCAGCCAAGATCATGGAGGGAGCTACACCTTC